A single sample gave rise to the 23 T cell receptor beta chains below, sequenced in a study of cytomegalovirus exposure and HLA in healthy donors. The PCR made use of 60 Vbeta and 13 Jbeta primers. The method was immunoSEQ multiplex PCR; TCRdb's version includes in-frame clones alone and lacks a portion of them. The sample consists of more than 150,000 clones, less than 90% of them appearing once. Input material: PBMCs. Receptors originate from a girl under three years old in good health and CMV-seronegative.

This chain links TRBV7-2 with TRBJ2-7; TRBD2 agrees at 9 bases. Germline lookup yields CDR1 SGHTA and CDR2 FQGNSA. J was trimmed by 6 bases and V by 5 bases; bases with no gene match: 14. The CDR3 has 16 amino acids. DNA for the CDR3: TGTGCCAGCAGCACCCGCCGGACTAGCGCGAAGGGCGAGCAGTACTTC. Translation: CASSTRRTSAKGEQYF.

The chain recombines TRBV5-6 with TRBJ2-3; 10 bases are shared with TRBD2. The ends lost 4 bases at V and 2 bases at J; junction bases unmatched: 7. CDR3 length equals 16 residues. Per germline, CDR1 SGHDT and CDR2 YYEEEE. The CDR3 DNA reads as TGTGCCAGCAGCCTCGCTAGCGGGGGTACCACAGATACGCAGTATTTT. Protein: CASSLASGGTTDTQYF.

The V gene is TRBV15, the J gene TRBJ2-5; possibly TRBD1 for D (6 bases). TRBJ2-7 matches the DNA end more closely, so the J call is doubtful. From germline, CDR1 is LNHNV and CDR2 YYDKDF (reference sequence). The CDR3 totals 14 residues. The CDR3 sequence: CATSSRQDSYEQYF. In nucleotides, the CDR3 is TGTGCCACCAGCTCTCGACAGGACTCCTACGAGCAGTACTTC.

This chain uses TRBV4-3 with TRBJ2-7, with 8 bases lining up with TRBD1. Germline assignment: CDR1 LGHNA and CDR2 YSLEER. This CDR3 spans 16 amino acids. V was pared by 0 bases and J by 3 bases, with 7 bases of the junction left unmatched. CDR3: CASSQDRQGASYEQYF. CDR3 DNA sequence: TGCGCCAGCAGCCAAGATAGGCAGGGGGCGAGCTACGAGCAGTACTTC.

The sample holds a few counts of this clone. The chain has TRBV28 and TRBJ1-5; 8 nucleotides agree with TRBD1. Germline loops: CDR1 MDHEN, CDR2 SYDVKM. The CDR3 sequence is 16 residues long. The V segment lost 6 bases and the J segment 3 bases; nucleotides outside the gene matches: 10. The CDR3 loop is CASSSPGTGPNQPQHF. CDR3 bases: TGTGCCAGCAGCTCACCCGGGACAGGCCCCAATCAGCCCCAGCATTTT.

The V call is TRBV25-1, the J call TRBJ1-5; D call uncertain. This CDR3 is built from 14 residues. V was pared by 0 bases and J by 1 base, with 4 bases between. CDR1 MGHDK and CDR2 SYGVNS come from the germline V gene. The CDR3 nucleotides read TGTGCCAGCAGTGAATACGGGAGCAATCAGCCCCAGCATTTT. Translation gives CASSEYGSNQPQHF. Full variable domain (remainder filled in from reference TRBV25-1 and TRBJ1-5): EADIYQTPRYLVIGTGKKITLECSQTMGHDKMYWYQQDPGMELHLIHYSYGVNSTEKGDLSSESTVSRIRTEHFPLTLESARPSHTSQYLCASSEYGSNQPQHFGDGTRLSIL.

This sequence joins TRBV30 and TRBJ2-5; 10 positions match TRBD1. Germline CDR1 GTSNPN, CDR2 SVGIG (reference sequence). V shed 5 bases, J shed 2 bases, and the junction held 5 bases outside the gene matches. The CDR3 contains 14 residues. CDR3 loop: CAWLDRGRQETQYF. CDR3 in DNA: TGTGCCTGGCTCGACAGGGGGCGTCAAGAGACCCAGTACTTC.

This clone was detected only a few times. This sequence joins TRBV18 and TRBJ2-7; tentatively, D is TRBD2 (6 bases). With 6 bases removed from V and 4 bases from J, the gap between germline ends came to 22 bases. The CDR3 consists of 16 residues. Per the germline V gene, CDR1 is KGHSH and CDR2 is LQKENI. CDR3 residues: CASSPPEGRGFYEQYF. CDR3 in DNA: TGTGCCAGCTCCCCCCCGGAGGGAAGGGGCTTTTACGAGCAGTACTTC.

This rearrangement joins TRBV30 to TRBJ2-7; D is unclear. With 4 bases removed from V and 4 bases from J, the gap between germline ends came to 8 bases. From germline, CDR1 is GTSNPN and CDR2 SVGIG (reference sequence). The CDR3 is made up of 11 amino acids. CDR3 nucleotides: TGTGCCTGGAATAACGGTTACGAGCAGTACTTC. Protein product: CAWNNGYEQYF.

This chain links TRBV25-1 with TRBJ1-6; D call uncertain. Germline V gene sequence: CDR1 MGHDK, CDR2 SYGVNS. CDR3 length equals 13 residues. V was pared by 6 bases and J by 7 bases, with 10 bases between. The CDR3 sequence is CASRRAGNSPLHF. CDR3 DNA sequence: TGTGCCAGCAGGAGAGCCGGGAATTCACCCCTCCACTTT. The full variable domain, with the rest looked up from reference TRBV25-1 and TRBJ1-6, is EADIYQTPRYLVIGTGKKITLECSQTMGHDKMYWYQQDPGMELHLIHYSYGVNSTEKGDLSSESTVSRIRTEHFPLTLESARPSHTSQYLCASRRAGNSPLHFGNGTRLTVT.

In its sample, this clone was seen once. CDR3 loop: CASSQAFNEQFF. DNA of the CDR3: TGTGCCAGCAGCCAAGCCTTCAATGAGCAGTTCTTC. The gene calls are TRBV4-2 and TRBJ2-1; D gene ambiguous. The V end lost 1 base, the J end lost 6 bases, and 4 bases lay between the germline ends. The CDR3 loop spans 12 amino acids. CDR1 is LGHNA and CDR2 is YNFKEQ in the germline V gene.

This clone came up a few times. The chain has TRBV4-2 and TRBJ2-5; D perhaps matches TRBD2 (5 bases). V shed 5 bases and J shed 5 bases, with 15 bases lying between them. From germline, CDR1 is LGHNA and CDR2 YNFKEQ. The CDR3 extends over 14 amino acids. CDR3 sequence reads: CASSELASGETQYF. CDR3 sequence (DNA): TGTGCCAGCAGCGAGCTAGCATCGGGGGAGACCCAGTACTTC.

The chain links TRBV12-5 to TRBJ2-1; TRBD1 might be the D (6 bases). This CDR3 is 14 amino acids long. Trimming shortened V by 5 bases and J by 0 bases, and 8 bases separated the two germline ends. Germline V gene lookup returns CDR1 LGHNT and CDR2 FRNRAP. The CDR3 DNA reads as TGTGCTAGTGGTCAGGACAGCTCCTACAATGAGCAGTTCTTC. This sequence encodes CASGQDSSYNEQFF.

The V gene is TRBV5-6, the J gene TRBJ2-3; the D gene is possibly TRBD1 (5 bases). The CDR3 runs 14 residues. Germline CDR1 and CDR2: SGHDT and YYEEEE. Trimming removed 2 bases from V and 2 bases from J, with 9 bases in between. CDR3 amino acids: CASSFRAPTDTQYF. The CDR3 region has the DNA TGTGCCAGCAGCTTCAGGGCCCCCACAGATACGCAGTATTTT.

The rearrangement links TRBV19 to TRBJ2-2; 9 bases are shared with TRBD2. The germline CDR1 and CDR2 sequences are LNHDA and SQIVND (reference sequence). The CDR3 has 15 amino acids. J lost 4 bases, V lost 5 bases, and 5 bases had no gene match. CDR3: CASSYEAGGTGELFF. The CDR3 nucleotides are TGTGCCAGTAGTTATGAAGCGGGAGGCACCGGGGAGCTGTTTTTT.

The V call is TRBV7-9, the J call TRBJ2-1, with a possible D match to TRBD2 (6 bases). Germline V CDR1 and CDR2: SEHNR, FQNEAQ (reference sequence). V was shortened by 6 bases and J by 4 bases, with 16 bases between the two germline ends. The CDR3 length is 15 residues. This CDR3 is CASRGGSGPYNEQFF. As DNA, the CDR3 is TGTGCCAGCAGGGGGGGATCCGGACCATACAATGAGCAGTTCTTC. Full variable domain (outside the CDR3, taken from reference TRBV7-9 and TRBJ2-1): DTGVSQNPRHKITKRGQNVTFRCDPISEHNRLYWYRQTLGQGPEFLTYFQNEAQLEKSRLLSDRFSAERPKGSFSTLEIQRTEQGDSAMYLCASRGGSGPYNEQFFGPGTRLTVL.

J is TRBJ1-2 and V is TRBV6-5; possibly TRBD1 for D (6 bases). The CDR3 is made up of 13 amino acids. V gave up 8 bases and J gave up 0 bases, with 10 bases separating them. Germline values: CDR1 MNHEY, CDR2 SVGAGI. The CDR3 DNA sequence: TGTGCCAGCTCTCGGACAGCTAACTATGGCTACACCTTC. It specifies CASSRTANYGYTF.

The chain joins TRBV4-1 to TRBJ2-1; D is unresolved. V was clipped by 5 bases and J by 12 bases, with 11 bases between them. The germline V gene has CDR1 MGHRA and CDR2 YSYEKL. The CDR3 is made up of 11 amino acids. The CDR3 nucleotides are TGCGCCAGCAGCTCGGTGGCGGTGCAGTTCTTC. This encodes CASSSVAVQFF.

The DNA for the CDR3 is TGTGCCAGCAGCTTAGTCGTCGGCGGGATGTCCACAGATACGCAGTATTTT. This gives the protein CASSLVVGGMSTDTQYF. This sequence joins TRBV7-8 and TRBJ2-3, with a possible D match to TRBD2 (6 bases). Per germline, CDR1 SGHVS and CDR2 FQNEAQ. The CDR3 has 17 residues. V lost 1 base to trimming and J lost 2 bases, with 16 bases between them.

The rearrangement joins TRBV7-9 to TRBJ1-2; TRBD1 matches at 8 bases. The CDR3 consists of 18 residues. CDR1 and CDR2 (germline): SEHNR, FQNEAQ (reference sequence). V lost 5 bases to trimming and J lost 0 bases; unmatched junction nucleotides: 14. The CDR3 DNA is TGTGCCAGCAGCAGGGGGGCCGGGACAGGACCCTCTAACTATGGCTACACCTTC. It codes for CASSRGAGTGPSNYGYTF.

V gene TRBV7-6 combines with J gene TRBJ1-2; 9 nucleotides agree with TRBD1. V trimming: 5 bases; J trimming: 4 bases; junction bases outside the gene matches: 20. Germline CDR1 reads SGHVS; CDR2 reads FNYEAQ. The CDR3 spans 19 residues. Here the CDR3 reads CASSLLTGGAGVALYGYTF. CDR3 nucleotides: TGTGCCAGCAGCCTTTTAACAGGGGGCGCAGGGGTGGCCCTCTATGGCTACACCTTC.

Remarks on this clone: Other DNA sequences in the sample encode the same CDR3. This chain connects TRBV27 to TRBJ2-7, with TRBD1 matching over 7 bases. The CDR3 length is 16 residues. Germline CDR1 is MNHEY and CDR2 is SMNVEV (reference sequence). The V segment lost 5 bases and the J segment 2 bases; nucleotides outside the gene matches: 12. This chain's CDR3 is CASSPLGTAKTYEQYF. As DNA, the CDR3 is TGTGCCAGCAGTCCCCTGGGGACAGCCAAGACCTACGAGCAGTACTTC.

V gene TRBV14 combines with J gene TRBJ2-4; 8 bases are shared with TRBD1. In germline, CDR1 is SGHDN, CDR2 FVKESK. The CDR3 has 15 amino acids. V lost 5 bases and J lost 1; bases outside the gene matches: 4. The chain's CDR3 is CASSSWTGAKNIQYF. In DNA form, the CDR3 reads TGTGCCAGCAGCTCGTGGACAGGGGCCAAAAACATTCAGTACTTC. Together with reference TRBV14 and TRBJ2-4, the CDR3 gives the full variable domain: EAGVTQFPSHSVIEKGQTVTLRCDPISGHDNLYWYRRVMGKEIKFLLHFVKESKQDESGMPNNRFLAERTGGTYSTLKVQPAELEDSGVYFCASSSWTGAKNIQYFGAGTRLSVL.